This T cell receptor (beta chain) came from a study of T cell responses to AZD1222 COVID-19 vaccine. Looking at the study overall: Analysis merged second doses at about 4 or about 12 weeks. Study-wide results and caveats: Per reports, nearly half of all spike-specific TCRs target regions that are unmutated in variants.

Clones were sequenced by immunoSEQ multiplex PCR, and TCRdb holds only the in-frame ones, with some missing. The sample has over 150,000 clones; 90% are singletons. Comments on this clone: The target antigen is unknown.

CDR1 and CDR2 from the germline V gene are GTSNPN and SVGIG (reference sequence). Unmatched junction bases numbered 6, after V lost 0 bases and J lost 6 bases. The CDR3 spans 15 residues. This clonotype originated in an adult in good health. V and J are TRBV30 and TRBJ2-3; 10 positions match TRBD2. Sequenced material: peripheral blood, taken on day 0 of AZD1222 vaccination. CDR3 region: CAWSVASGSGDTQYF. CDR3 in DNA: TGTGCCTGGAGTGTGGCTAGCGGGAGTGGTGATACGCAGTATTTT.